This passage covers 20 T cell receptor beta chains from one sample sequenced in a study of neoadjuvant anti-PD-1 for oral cavity cancer (dated by TCRdb to the early 2020s). The label giving this sample's time point can be read as: before neoadjuvant nivolumab. Libraries were prepared through the immunoSEQ multiplex PCR assay. TCRdb took over this immuneACCESS table, retaining in-frame rearrangements with V and J assigned. Such tables are incomplete; in checked studies, under half of the missing clones stem from an unresolved V gene, and the remainder is unexplained. The sample contains approximately 16,000 clones, roughly 69% of them found a single time. The top ten constitute roughly 3% of the sample. The sequencing here drew on PBMCs, taken before nivolumab (anti-PD-1) treatment. These receptor sequences come from a person aged 40-85 years with oral cavity squamous cell carcinoma.

This clone was picked up a small number of times. The chain recombines TRBV5-4 with TRBJ2-7; D gene unclear. CDR1 is SGHNT and CDR2 is YYREEE in the germline V gene (reference sequence). The V end was cut by 2 bases, the J end by 4 bases, with 10 bases between. This CDR3 has 13 residues. CDR3 amino acids: CASSLDVRYEQYF. DNA for the CDR3: TGTGCCAGCAGCTTAGATGTGCGTTACGAGCAGTACTTC.

The V and J genes are TRBV14 and TRBJ2-7; D gene uncertain. The CDR3 sequence is 16 residues long. V dropped 1 base and J dropped 1 base, with 14 bases sitting between them. CDR1 SGHDN and CDR2 FVKESK come from the germline V gene. The CDR3 nucleotides read TGTGCCAGCAGCCAAGCAGGCTTCGGAAGATCCTACGAGCAGTACTTC. Translation gives CASSQAGFGRSYEQYF.

This chain connects TRBV6-4 to TRBJ2-1; 15 bases agree with TRBD2. This CDR3 is 15 amino acids long. CDR1 is MRHNA, CDR2 SNTAGT, per germline. V was clipped by 3 bases and J by 8 bases; unmatched bases: 2. CDR3 loop: CASSDGLAGGHEQFF. In DNA form, the CDR3 reads TGTGCCAGCAGTGATGGACTAGCGGGAGGGCATGAGCAGTTCTTC.

The chain links TRBV10-3 to TRBJ2-7; no reliable D call. CDR1 is ENHRY, CDR2 SYGVKD, per germline. CDR3 length: 12 residues. V dropped 6 bases and J dropped 5 bases, with 11 bases sitting between them. The CDR3: CAISASSNEQYF. The CDR3 DNA is TGTGCCATCAGCGCGAGTAGCAACGAGCAGTACTTC.

V usage is TRBV6-1 and J usage is TRBJ2-4; TRBD2 agrees at 11 bases. V dropped 2 bases and J dropped 5; count of bases not matched to a gene: 17. The germline CDR1 and CDR2 sequences are MNHNS and SASEGT. The CDR3 totals 20 residues. The CDR3 reads CASSENGVSGRAGAENIQYF. CDR3 nucleotides: TGTGCCAGCAGTGAAAATGGTGTTAGCGGGAGGGCCGGGGCCGAAAACATTCAGTACTTC.

The chain links TRBV6-1 to TRBJ2-1; TRBD1 agrees at 9 bases. The CDR3 contains 17 residues. The V segment lost 3 bases and the J segment 8 bases; nucleotides outside the gene matches: 14. Germline V CDR1 and CDR2: MNHNS, SASEGT. CDR3 sequence reads: CASSENRGQGFRDEQFF. In nucleotides, the CDR3 is TGTGCCAGCAGTGAGAACCGGGGACAGGGCTTTAGGGATGAGCAGTTCTTC.

The chain is built from TRBV11-2 and TRBJ2-7; TRBD1 matches 7 bases. Germline CDR1 and CDR2: SGHAT and FQNNGV. The length of the CDR3 is 15 residues. Germline trimming cut 5 bases from V and 2 bases from J; bases unmatched to any gene: 9. CDR3 residues: CASSPGPGGTYEQYF. In DNA form, the CDR3 reads TGTGCCAGCAGCCCTGGTCCAGGGGGAACCTACGAGCAGTACTTC.

The chain recombines TRBV4-1 with TRBJ2-7; possible D gene TRBD2, 6 bases. Trimming took 5 bases from V and 4 from J, leaving 18 bases between them. Germline CDR1 is MGHRA and CDR2 is YSYEKL. The CDR3 extends over 15 amino acids. The CDR3 nucleotides read TGCGCCAGCAGCTGGGACTCCTCATTAACATACGAGCAGTACTTC. Protein product: CASSWDSSLTYEQYF.

The V gene is TRBV6-1, the J gene TRBJ2-2; D not certain. The germline gives CDR1 MNHNS, CDR2 SASEGT. Trimming removed 7 bases at V and 0 bases at J, with 9 bases between. The CDR3 spans 14 residues. CDR3 residues: CASTIGANTGELFF. The CDR3 nucleotides read TGTGCCAGCACTATCGGCGCGAACACCGGGGAGCTGTTTTTT.

The chain joins TRBV9 to TRBJ2-3, with TRBD1 identical over 8 bases. There are 17 residues in the CDR3. CDR1 is SGDLS and CDR2 is YYNGEE in the germline V gene. The junction had 8 bases not matched to a gene; V was cut back by 0 bases and J by 2 bases. CDR3 region: CASSVGDRGVPTDTQYF. DNA for the CDR3: TGTGCCAGCAGCGTAGGTGACAGGGGTGTACCCACAGATACGCAGTATTTT.

The chain combines TRBV30 with TRBJ2-7; the D gene could be TRBD1 or TRBD2 (5 bases each). Trimming cost V 0 bases and J 3 bases, with 12 bases left between them. The CDR3 runs 14 residues. Germline V gives CDR1 GTSNPN, CDR2 SVGIG (reference sequence). The DNA for the CDR3 is TGTGCCTGGAGTGTCCCAGGGACGAGCTACGAGCAGTACTTC. Translated: CAWSVPGTSYEQYF.

The chain couples TRBV7-8 to TRBJ2-2, with 7 bases fitting TRBD1. From germline, CDR1 is SGHVS and CDR2 FQNEAQ. V shed 3 bases and J 4 bases; nucleotides not matched to a gene: 5. The CDR3 consists of 15 residues. The CDR3 sequence: CASSFKDRPTGELFF. The CDR3 nucleotides read TGTGCCAGCAGCTTTAAGGACAGGCCCACCGGGGAGCTGTTTTTT.

This clone was detected a few times. The chain couples TRBV6-1 to TRBJ2-3, with a possible D match to TRBD2 (6 bases). The CDR3 length is 15 residues. The germline V gene encodes CDR1 MNHNS and CDR2 SASEGT. The V end lost 4 bases, the J end lost 2 bases, and 13 bases lay between the germline ends. CDR3 nucleotide sequence: TGTGCCAGCAGTGTACAGTCGGGAGACACAGATACGCAGTATTTT. Protein sequence: CASSVQSGDTDTQYF.

The J gene is TRBJ1-3, the V gene TRBV7-8; no clear D. This CDR3 region has 14 residues. Germline loops: CDR1 SGHVS, CDR2 FQNEAQ. The ends were cut back, 1 base at V and 3 bases at J, with 7 bases in the middle. In DNA, the CDR3 is TGTGCCAGCAGCTTAGGGGCTTATGGAAACACCATATATTTT. It codes for CASSLGAYGNTIYF.

In its sample, this clone was seen a few times. This chain connects TRBV28 to TRBJ1-5; 10 bases map to TRBD1. V was clipped by 4 bases and J by 5 bases; unmatched bases: 2. Germline loops: CDR1 MDHEN, CDR2 SYDVKM. This CDR3 has 14 residues. The CDR3 loop is CASSSGQGDQPQHF. In nucleotides, the CDR3 is TGTGCCAGCAGTTCCGGACAGGGGGATCAGCCCCAGCATTTT.

The chain couples TRBV5-1 to TRBJ2-1, with 8 nucleotides matching TRBD2. V dropped 3 bases and J dropped 4; count of bases not matched to a gene: 9. The CDR3 totals 16 residues. CDR1 is SGHRS, CDR2 YFSETQ, per germline. The CDR3 reads CASSSQAGVIYNEQFF. CDR3 bases: TGCGCCAGCAGCTCTCAAGCGGGAGTCATTTACAATGAGCAGTTCTTC.

The CDR3 loop is CASSETTGGSNQPQHF. CDR3 in DNA: TGTGCCAGCAGTGAAACAACCGGGGGAAGCAATCAGCCCCAGCATTTT. The chain links TRBV6-1 to TRBJ1-5; a possible D gene is TRBD1 (5 bases). Germline V gene lookup returns CDR1 MNHNS and CDR2 SASEGT. This CDR3 comprises 16 residues. Trimming left V 2 bases short and J 1 base short, with 12 bases between.

This chain joins TRBV6-4 and TRBJ2-2; D ambiguous. CDR3 length equals 13 residues. Germline assignment: CDR1 MRHNA and CDR2 SNTAGT. Trimming removed 0 bases from V and 3 bases from J, with 2 bases in between. CDR3 sequence (DNA): TGTGCCAGCAGTGACTCGGACACCGGGGAGCTGTTTTTT. It specifies CASSDSDTGELFF.

This chain joins TRBV25-1 and TRBJ2-7; D gene ambiguous. Germline V CDR1 and CDR2: MGHDK, SYGVNS. V dropped 5 bases and J dropped 6 bases, with 8 bases sitting between them. The CDR3 loop spans 11 amino acids. CDR3 residues: CASSRGFEQYF. DNA for the CDR3: TGTGCCAGCAGTCGCGGCTTCGAGCAGTACTTC.

Notes on this clone: Sequence at one end of the junction differs from germline and may be a read error. The chain joins TRBV7-6 to TRBJ2-1, with TRBD1 identical over 8 bases. The germline V gene has CDR1 SGHVS and CDR2 FNYEAQ. The CDR3 extends over 14 amino acids. Here the CDR3 reads CASSLAGGRNEQFF. In nucleotides, the CDR3 is TGTGCCAGCAGCCTAGCAGGGGGCCGGAATGAGCAGTTCTTC.